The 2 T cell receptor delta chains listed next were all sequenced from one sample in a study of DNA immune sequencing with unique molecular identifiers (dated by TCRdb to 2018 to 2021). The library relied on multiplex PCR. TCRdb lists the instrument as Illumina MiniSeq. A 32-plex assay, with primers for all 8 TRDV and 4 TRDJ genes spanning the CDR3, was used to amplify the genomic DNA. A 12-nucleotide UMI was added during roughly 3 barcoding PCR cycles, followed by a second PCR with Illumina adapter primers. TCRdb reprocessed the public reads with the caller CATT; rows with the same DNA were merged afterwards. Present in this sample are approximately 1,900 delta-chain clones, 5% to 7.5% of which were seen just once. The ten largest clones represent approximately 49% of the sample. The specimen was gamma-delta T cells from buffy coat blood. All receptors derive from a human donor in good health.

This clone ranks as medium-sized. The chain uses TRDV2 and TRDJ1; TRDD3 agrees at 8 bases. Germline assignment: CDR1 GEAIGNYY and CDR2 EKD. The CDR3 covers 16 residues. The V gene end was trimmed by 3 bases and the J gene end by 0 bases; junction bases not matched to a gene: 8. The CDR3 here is CACDALLGGHTDKLIF. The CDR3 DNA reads TGTGCCTGTGACGCCTTACTGGGGGGTCACACCGATAAACTCATCTTT.

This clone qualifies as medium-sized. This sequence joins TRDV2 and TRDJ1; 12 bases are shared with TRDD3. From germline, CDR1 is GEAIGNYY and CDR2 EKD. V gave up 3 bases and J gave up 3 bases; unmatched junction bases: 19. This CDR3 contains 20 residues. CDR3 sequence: CACDQVPASTGGYPSDKLIF. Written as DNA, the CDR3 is TGTGCCTGTGACCAAGTCCCCGCTTCTACTGGGGGATACCCGTCCGATAAACTCATCTTT.